This TCR beta chain derives from a study of CD8 T cells in ankylosing spondylitis. Notes on the study in general: A TCR beta motif of 7 to 9 highly homologous variants seemed to mark ankylosing spondylitis blood.

One entry per CDR3 protein, called by TCRdb with MiXCR from the 5' RACE reads. The sample records 290,000 or so distinct CDR3 sequences, less than 25% being singletons. Trimming removed 8 bases at V and 2 bases at J, with 7 bases between. The CDR3 spans 12 residues. Germline CDR1 reads SEHNR; CDR2 reads FQNEAQ (reference sequence). Turning to this clonotype: What it binds is unknown.

The receptor comes from a female donor with ankylosing spondylitis or in good health (not recorded which). This chain joins TRBV7-9 and TRBJ1-5; D ambiguous. The sequenced material came from blood, either unsorted or a sorted T cell fraction (not recorded which). Here the CDR3 reads CASGRGNQPQHF. In DNA form, the CDR3 reads TGTGCCAGCGGTAGGGGCAATCAGCCCCAGCATTTT.